This record concerns one T cell receptor (beta chain) sequence. This sample is part of a study of shared clonotypes between healthy human individuals. Study-level background: Serving as donors were a couple of women and a few men, whose ages spanned 18 to 49.

None of the donors, who were healthy HIV-negative adults, had recently had acute infections or vaccinations. Deep was the level at which the assay was run. Methods used by the authors: ImmunoSEQ output held junction-only sequences without quality scores, so filtering differed. The data were produced by immunoSEQ multiplex PCR, yet TCRdb's version contains in-frame clones alone and is incomplete. V and J calls and clone size are those listed in that table; D and trimming were worked out from the DNA. The sample records approximately 470,000 clones, almost 80% being singletons. The CDR3 extends over 12 amino acids. CDR1 and CDR2 from the germline V gene are MNHEY and SVGAGI. Trimming took 4 bases from V and 4 from J, leaving 8 bases between them.

The chain is built from TRBV6-5 and TRBJ2-7; D is unclear. Source material: PBMCs. This receptor was taken from a woman in her thirties or forties in good health. Some clones in this sample may be carry-over from other donors' samples. In DNA form, the CDR3 reads TGTGCCAGCAGTTCCACGATATACGAGCAGTACTTC. This sequence encodes CASSSTIYEQYF.